The clone carrying this TCR beta chain was counted a single time. What it binds is unknown. Assay used: immunoSEQ multiplex PCR; TCRdb lists only in-frame clones, some missing. The table lists about 99,000 clones, around 90% of them singletons. Trimming took 6 bases from V and 3 from J; bases not matched to a gene: 6. The germline V gene has CDR1 MNHEY and CDR2 SVGAGI. The CDR3 contains 15 residues. These data come from a study of OX40 agonist ivuxolimab in advanced cancers. Study as a whole: Cancers in dose escalation were hepatocellular, melanoma, renal cell and head and neck.

General study results and limits: Low normalized T-cell clonal expansion was also seen in some nonresponders. There was clonal expansion of CD4+ and CD8+ blood T cells by week 6 at 0.1 to 3.0 mg/kg.

This sequence originates from an adult with an advanced solid tumor such as melanoma, head and neck, liver or kidney cancer. The V gene is TRBV6-5, the J gene TRBJ1-2, with 11 positions matching TRBD1. Source: CD4+ or CD8+ T cells sorted from blood, taken in a trial of the OX40 agonist ivuxolimab. The CDR3 DNA sequence: TGTGCCAGCAGCGGACAGGGGGCGGGAGACTATGGCTACACCTTC. It codes for CASSGQGAGDYGYTF.